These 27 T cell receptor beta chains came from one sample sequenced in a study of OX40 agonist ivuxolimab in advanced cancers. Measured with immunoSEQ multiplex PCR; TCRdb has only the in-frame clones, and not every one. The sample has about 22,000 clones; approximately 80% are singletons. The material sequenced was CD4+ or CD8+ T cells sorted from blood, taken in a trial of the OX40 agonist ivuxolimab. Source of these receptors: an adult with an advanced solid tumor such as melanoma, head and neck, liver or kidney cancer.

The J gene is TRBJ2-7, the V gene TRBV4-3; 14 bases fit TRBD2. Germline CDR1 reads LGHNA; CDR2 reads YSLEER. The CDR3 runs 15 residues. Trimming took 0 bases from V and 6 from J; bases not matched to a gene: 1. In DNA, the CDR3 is TGCGCCAGCAGCCAAGAGACTAGCGGGAGGGGCGAGCAGTACTTC. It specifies CASSQETSGRGEQYF.

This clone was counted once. The DNA of the CDR3 is TGTGCCAGCAGCCACTACCGGGACGGCAAAAACATTCAGTACTTC. It codes for CASSHYRDGKNIQYF. The chain employs TRBV11-2 and TRBJ2-4; D possibly matches TRBD1 or TRBD2 (5 bases each). The CDR3 sequence is 15 residues long. Trimming took 5 bases from V and 3 from J, leaving 14 bases between them. CDR1 SGHAT and CDR2 FQNNGV come from the germline V gene.

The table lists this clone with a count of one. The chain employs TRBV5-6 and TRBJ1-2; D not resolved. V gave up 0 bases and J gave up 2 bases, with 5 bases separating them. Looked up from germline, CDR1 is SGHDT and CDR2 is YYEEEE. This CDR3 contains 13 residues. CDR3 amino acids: CASSLATNYGYTF. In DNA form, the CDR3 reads TGTGCCAGCAGCTTGGCCACCAACTATGGCTACACCTTC.

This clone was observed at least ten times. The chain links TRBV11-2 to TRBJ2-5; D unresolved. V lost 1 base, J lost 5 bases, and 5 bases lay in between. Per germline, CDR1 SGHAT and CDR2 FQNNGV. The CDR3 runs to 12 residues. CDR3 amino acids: CASSLVTETQYF. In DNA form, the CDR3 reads TGTGCCAGCAGCTTAGTGACGGAGACCCAGTACTTC.

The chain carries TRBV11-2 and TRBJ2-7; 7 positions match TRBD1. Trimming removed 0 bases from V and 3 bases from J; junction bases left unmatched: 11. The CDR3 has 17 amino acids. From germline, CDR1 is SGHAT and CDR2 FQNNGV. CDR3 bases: TGTGCCAGCAGCTTAGATCTCGGGACAGTCTTATTCTACGAGCAGTACTTC. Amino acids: CASSLDLGTVLFYEQYF.

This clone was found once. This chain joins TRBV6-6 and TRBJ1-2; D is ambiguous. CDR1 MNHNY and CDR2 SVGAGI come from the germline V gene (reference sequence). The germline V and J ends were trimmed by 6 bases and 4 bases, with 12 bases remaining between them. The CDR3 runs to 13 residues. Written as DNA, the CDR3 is TGTGCCAGCAGCGCACAGCGGCCCTATGGCTACACCTTC. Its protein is CASSAQRPYGYTF.

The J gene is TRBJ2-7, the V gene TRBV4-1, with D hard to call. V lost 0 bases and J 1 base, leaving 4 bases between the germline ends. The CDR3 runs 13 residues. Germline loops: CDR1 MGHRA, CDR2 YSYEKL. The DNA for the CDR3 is TGCGCCAGCAGCCAAGATGGTTCCTACGAGCAGTACTTC. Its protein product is CASSQDGSYEQYF.

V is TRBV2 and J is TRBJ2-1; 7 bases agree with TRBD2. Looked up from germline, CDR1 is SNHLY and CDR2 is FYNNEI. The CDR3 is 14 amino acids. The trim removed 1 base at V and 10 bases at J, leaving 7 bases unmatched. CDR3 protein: CASSEGTLAGEQFF. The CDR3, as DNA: TGTGCCAGCAGTGAAGGGACTTTAGCGGGCGAGCAGTTCTTC. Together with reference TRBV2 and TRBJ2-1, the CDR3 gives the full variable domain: EPEVTQTPSHQVTQMGQEVILRCVPISNHLYFYWYRQILGQKVEFLVSFYNNEISEKSEIFDDQFSVERPDGSNFTLKIRSTKLEDSAMYFCASSEGTLAGEQFFGPGTRLTVL.

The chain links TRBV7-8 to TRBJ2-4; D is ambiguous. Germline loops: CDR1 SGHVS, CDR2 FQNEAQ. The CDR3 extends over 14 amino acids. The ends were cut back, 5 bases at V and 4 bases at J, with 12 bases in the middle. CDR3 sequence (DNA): TGTGCCAGCAGCCCCCTTGATGTAAAAAACATTCAGTACTTC. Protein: CASSPLDVKNIQYF.

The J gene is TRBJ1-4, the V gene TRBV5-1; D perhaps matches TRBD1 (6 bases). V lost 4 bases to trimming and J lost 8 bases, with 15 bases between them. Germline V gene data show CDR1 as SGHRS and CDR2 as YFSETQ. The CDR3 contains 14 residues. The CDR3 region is CASSASGAREKLFF. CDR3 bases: TGCGCCAGCAGCGCTTCGGGGGCGAGAGAAAAACTGTTTTTT.

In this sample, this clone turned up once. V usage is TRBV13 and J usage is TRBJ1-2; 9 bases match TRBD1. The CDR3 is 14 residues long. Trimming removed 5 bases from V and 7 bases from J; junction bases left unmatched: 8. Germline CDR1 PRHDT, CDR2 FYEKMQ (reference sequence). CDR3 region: CASSQGQGWVGYTF. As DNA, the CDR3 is TGTGCCAGCAGCCAAGGACAGGGGTGGGTTGGCTACACCTTC.

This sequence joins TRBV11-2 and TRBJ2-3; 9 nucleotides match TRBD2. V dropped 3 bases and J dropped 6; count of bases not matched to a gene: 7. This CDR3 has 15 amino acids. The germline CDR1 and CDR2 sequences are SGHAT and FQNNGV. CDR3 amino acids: CASSFLAGLKDTQYF. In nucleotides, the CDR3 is TGTGCCAGCAGCTTTCTAGCGGGGCTTAAGGATACGCAGTATTTT. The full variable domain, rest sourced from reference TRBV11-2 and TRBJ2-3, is EAGVAQSPRYKIIEKRQSVAFWCNPISGHATLYWYQQILGQGPKLLIQFQNNGVVDDSQLPKDRFSAERLKGVDSTLKIQPAKLEDSAVYLCASSFLAGLKDTQYFGPGTRLTVL.

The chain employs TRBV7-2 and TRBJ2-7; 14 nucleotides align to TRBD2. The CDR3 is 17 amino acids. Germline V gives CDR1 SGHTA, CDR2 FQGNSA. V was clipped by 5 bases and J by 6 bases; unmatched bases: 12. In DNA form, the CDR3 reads TGTGCCAGCAGCCGACTACCCGGGACTAGCGGGAGAGGCGAGCAGTACTTC. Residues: CASSRLPGTSGRGEQYF.

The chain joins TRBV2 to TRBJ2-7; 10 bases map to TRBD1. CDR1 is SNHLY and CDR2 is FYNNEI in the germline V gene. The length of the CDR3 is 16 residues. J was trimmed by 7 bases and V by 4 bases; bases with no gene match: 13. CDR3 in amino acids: CASSGPGQGSLREQYF. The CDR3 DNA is TGTGCCAGCAGTGGCCCGGGACAGGGGTCGCTTCGGGAGCAGTACTTC.

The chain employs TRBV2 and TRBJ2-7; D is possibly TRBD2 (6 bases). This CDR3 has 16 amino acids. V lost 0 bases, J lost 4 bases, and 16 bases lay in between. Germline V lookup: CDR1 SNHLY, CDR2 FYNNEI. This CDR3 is CASSEALVADGYEQYF. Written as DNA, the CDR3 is TGTGCCAGCAGTGAAGCGCTGGTAGCGGACGGGTACGAGCAGTACTTC.

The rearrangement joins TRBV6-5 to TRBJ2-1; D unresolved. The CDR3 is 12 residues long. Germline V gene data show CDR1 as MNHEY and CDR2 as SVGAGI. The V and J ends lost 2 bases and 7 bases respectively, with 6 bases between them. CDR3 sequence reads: CASSYPVNEQFF. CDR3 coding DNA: TGTGCCAGCAGTTACCCTGTAAATGAGCAGTTCTTC.

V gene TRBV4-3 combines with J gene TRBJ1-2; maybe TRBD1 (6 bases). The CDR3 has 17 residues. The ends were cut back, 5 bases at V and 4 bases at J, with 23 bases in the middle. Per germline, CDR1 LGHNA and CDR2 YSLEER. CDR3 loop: CASSSHLEGGRTYGYTF. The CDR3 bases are TGCGCCAGCAGCTCCCATCTCGAGGGGGGGCGCACCTATGGCTACACCTTC.

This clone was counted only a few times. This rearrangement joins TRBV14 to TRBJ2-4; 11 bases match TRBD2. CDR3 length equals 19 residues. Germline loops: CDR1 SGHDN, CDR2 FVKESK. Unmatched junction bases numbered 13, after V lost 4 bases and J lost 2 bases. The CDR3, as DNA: TGTGCCAGCAGCCTGGGACTAGCGGAAGCTAGGAGAACCAAAAACATTCAGTACTTC. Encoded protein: CASSLGLAEARRTKNIQYF.

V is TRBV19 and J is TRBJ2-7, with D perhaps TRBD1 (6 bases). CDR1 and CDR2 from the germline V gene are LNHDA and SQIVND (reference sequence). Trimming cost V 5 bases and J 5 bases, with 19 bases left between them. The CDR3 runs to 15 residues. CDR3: CASSARDIPGDEQYF. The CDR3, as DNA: TGTGCCAGTAGTGCCCGTGACATTCCAGGGGACGAGCAGTACTTC.

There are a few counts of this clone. CDR3 region: CASNLGQGLNTEAFF. The CDR3 nucleotides are TGTGCCAGCAACCTTGGACAGGGACTGAACACTGAAGCTTTCTTT. The chain uses TRBV2 and TRBJ1-1, with 8 positions matching TRBD1. Germline CDR1 SNHLY, CDR2 FYNNEI. J was trimmed by 0 bases and V by 7 bases; bases with no gene match: 7. CDR3 size: 15 residues.

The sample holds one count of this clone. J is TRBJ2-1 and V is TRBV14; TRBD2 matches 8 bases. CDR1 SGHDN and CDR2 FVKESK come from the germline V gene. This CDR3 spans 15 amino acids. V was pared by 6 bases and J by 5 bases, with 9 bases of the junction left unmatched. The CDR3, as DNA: TGTGCCAGCAGTGTCTACGGGGGGGCAGACAATGAGCAGTTCTTC. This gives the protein CASSVYGGADNEQFF.

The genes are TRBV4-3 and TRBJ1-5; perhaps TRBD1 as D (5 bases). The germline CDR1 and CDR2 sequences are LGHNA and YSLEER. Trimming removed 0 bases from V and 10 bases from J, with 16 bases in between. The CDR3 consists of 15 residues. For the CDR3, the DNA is TGCGCCAGCAGCCAAGATATTGGGACTGCATCACCCCAGCATTTT. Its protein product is CASSQDIGTASPQHF.

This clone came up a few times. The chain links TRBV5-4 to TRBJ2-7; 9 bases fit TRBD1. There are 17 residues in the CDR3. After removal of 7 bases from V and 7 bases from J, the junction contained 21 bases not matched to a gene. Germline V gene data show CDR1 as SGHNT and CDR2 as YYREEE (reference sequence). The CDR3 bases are TGTGCCAGCTCCCGGGACAGGGAGTCTCCCCCCTACGAGGAGCAGTACTTC. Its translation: CASSRDRESPPYEEQYF.

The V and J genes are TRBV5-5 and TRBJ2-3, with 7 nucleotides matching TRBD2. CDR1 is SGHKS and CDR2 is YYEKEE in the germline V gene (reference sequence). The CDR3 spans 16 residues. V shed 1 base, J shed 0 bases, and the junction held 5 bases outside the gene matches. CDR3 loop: CASSLSAGTSTDTQYF. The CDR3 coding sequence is TGTGCCAGCAGCTTGTCAGCGGGGACTAGCACAGATACGCAGTATTTT.

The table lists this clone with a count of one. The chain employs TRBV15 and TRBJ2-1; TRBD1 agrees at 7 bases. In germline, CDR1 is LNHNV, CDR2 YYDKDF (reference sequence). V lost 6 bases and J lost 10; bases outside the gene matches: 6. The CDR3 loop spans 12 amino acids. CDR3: CATRRQGGEQFF. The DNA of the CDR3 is TGTGCCACCAGAAGACAGGGTGGCGAGCAGTTCTTC.

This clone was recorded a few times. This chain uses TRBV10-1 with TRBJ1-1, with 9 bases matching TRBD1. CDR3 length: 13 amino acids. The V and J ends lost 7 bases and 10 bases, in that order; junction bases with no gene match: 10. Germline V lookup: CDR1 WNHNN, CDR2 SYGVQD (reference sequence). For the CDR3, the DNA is TGCGCCAGCAAAGGACAGGGGATGCGCGGAGCTTTCTTT. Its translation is CASKGQGMRGAFF.

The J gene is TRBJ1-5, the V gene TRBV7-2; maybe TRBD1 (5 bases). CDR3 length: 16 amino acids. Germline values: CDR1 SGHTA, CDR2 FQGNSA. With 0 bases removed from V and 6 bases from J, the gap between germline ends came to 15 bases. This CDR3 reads CASSLASGGGGQPQHF. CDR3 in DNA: TGTGCCAGCAGCTTAGCGTCCGGGGGGGGTGGTCAGCCCCAGCATTTT. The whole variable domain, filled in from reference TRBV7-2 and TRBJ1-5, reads GAGVSQSPSNKVTEKGKDVELRCDPISGHTALYWYRQSLGQGLEFLIYFQGNSAPDKSGLPSDRFSAERTGGSVSTLTIQRTQQEDSAVYLCASSLASGGGGQPQHFGDGTRLSIL.